Listed below are T cell receptor beta chains from one sample, sequenced in a study of blood T cell repertoires in COVID-19. Sequencing used immunoSEQ multiplex PCR; TCRdb keeps in-frame clones, though not all of them. The sample includes just under 350,000 clones, about 89% of them seen just once. The sequenced sample consisted of peripheral blood. Source of these receptors: a woman aged 45 to 65 with COVID-19, enrolled during active disease. Both conserved end residues are part of each CDR3. D genes are given only for firm matches. Clone sizes are given selectively: once, few, many, or a class where the clone is expanded.

clone size,V gene,D gene,J gene,CDR3 DNA,CDR3 protein
.,TRBV18,.,TRBJ2-7,TGTGCCAGCTCACCGAGCGCAGGGGGGATCGAGCAGTACTTC,CASSPSAGGIEQYF
few,TRBV2,TRBD2,TRBJ2-2,TGTGCCAGCAATCTGGCGGGAGGGGGAACCGGGGAGCTGTTTTTT,CASNLAGGGTGELFF
.,TRBV10-3,TRBD2,TRBJ2-3,TGTGCCATCAGCGCTTTAGCGGGAGGGCCGACAGATACGCAGTATTTT,CAISALAGGPTDTQYF
.,TRBV28,.,TRBJ1-2,TGTGCCAGCAGTTCGACAGCATCGGATGGCTACACCTTC,CASSSTASDGYTF
.,TRBV6-5,TRBD2,TRBJ2-1,TGTGCCAGCAGTTACCCCGGGCTAGCGGGAGGAGTGGAGCAGTTCTTC,CASSYPGLAGGVEQFF
.,TRBV3-1/TRBV3-2,TRBD1,TRBJ2-7,TGTGCCAGCAGCTCAAACAGGGGTACGGGCGAGCAGTACTTC,CASSSNRGTGEQYF
once,TRBV29-1,TRBD1,TRBJ2-1,TGCAGCGTTGAAGTGGGGGGACAGGGGCTCTACAATGAGCAGTTCTTC,CSVEVGGQGLYNEQFF
.,TRBV27,.,TRBJ2-7,TGTGCCAGCAGTTTATCGCGGCGTTCCTACGAGCAGTACTTC,CASSLSRRSYEQYF
many,TRBV6-5,.,TRBJ2-1,TGTGCCAGCAGCCCCCGAGGGCCCTACAATGAGCAGTTCTTC,CASSPRGPYNEQFF
few,TRBV2,TRBD1,TRBJ1-5,TGTGCCAGCAGTCGACAGGGGGATAGCCAGCCCCAGCATTTT,CASSRQGDSQPQHF
.,TRBV29-1,TRBD2,TRBJ2-3,TGCAGCGTAGAAAAGCGGGATAGGACAGATACGCAGTATTTT,CSVEKRDRTDTQYF
.,TRBV19,TRBD1,TRBJ1-2,TGTGCCAGTAGTGTATCGCAGGGGGTCTATGGCTACACCTTC,CASSVSQGVYGYTF
.,TRBV18,.,TRBJ2-2,TGTGCCAGCTCACCGGAAACAGGGATTAACACCGGGGAGCTGTTTTTT,CASSPETGINTGELFF
.,TRBV2,.,TRBJ2-2,TGTGCCAGCAATACCCTAGGGAGCGGGGAGCTGTTTTTT,CASNTLGSGELFF
.,TRBV7-6,.,TRBJ1-4,TGTGCCAGCAGCTTAAATTTCGCAACTAATGAAAAACTGTTTTTT,CASSLNFATNEKLFF
once,TRBV7-2,TRBD2,TRBJ2-3,TGTGCCAGCAGCTCACGGACTAGCGGGGTCGGCGGGCCCCCAGATACGCAGTATTTT,CASSSRTSGVGGPPDTQYF
once,TRBV6-6,TRBD1,TRBJ2-1,TGTGCCAGCAGGTCCGGGACAGGGTACGAGAATGAGCAGTTCTTC,CASRSGTGYENEQFF
.,TRBV30,.,TRBJ1-2,TGTGCCTGGAGTGTACTTAACTATGGCTACACCTTC,CAWSVLNYGYTF
.,TRBV30,TRBD2,TRBJ2-1,TGTGCCTGGAGTGTACCTCGTACTAGCGGGAGTGGCGGTGAGCAGTTCTTC,CAWSVPRTSGSGGEQFF
.,TRBV15,.,TRBJ1-3,TGTGCCACCAGCACACAGTACTCTGGAAACACCATATATTTT,CATSTQYSGNTIYF
once,TRBV6-5,.,TRBJ1-5,TGTGCCAGCAGAGCGCGGGACGGCAATCAGCCCCAGCATTTT,CASRARDGNQPQHF
.,TRBV6-5,.,TRBJ2-5,TGTGCCAGCAGTTTCAGGGTAGGGGAGACCCAGTACTTC,CASSFRVGETQYF
few,TRBV19,.,TRBJ1-5,TGTGCCAGTAGTATTGGGCCAAATCAGCCCCAGCATTTT,CASSIGPNQPQHF
.,TRBV7-8,.,TRBJ2-5,TGTGCCAGCAATCGTCTGACTCCCAGAGAGACCCAGTACTTC,CASNRLTPRETQYF
.,TRBV11-3,.,TRBJ2-1,TGTGCCAGCAGCCCCATACTATCCCGGGTTGACAATGAGCAGTTCTTC,CASSPILSRVDNEQFF
.,TRBV7-8,.,TRBJ2-4,TGTGCCAGCGGGTGGTCTAAGGGGTCAAACATTCAGTACTTC,CASGWSKGSNIQYF
.,TRBV6-5,TRBD1,TRBJ1-4,TGTGCCAGCAGTTTTTCTAACAGGGGGACAGGGAAACTGTTTTTT,CASSFSNRGTGKLFF
.,TRBV4-1,.,TRBJ2-3,TGCGCCAGCAGCCAAGAGGGGCGGGGCCGTTTTGATACGCAGTATTTT,CASSQEGRGRFDTQYF
.,TRBV10-3,.,TRBJ2-5,TGTGCCATCAGTGAGCCAGGGACATCACAAGAGACCCAGTACTTC,CAISEPGTSQETQYF
.,TRBV7-2,TRBD1,TRBJ2-4,TGTGCCAGCAGCGTACGACAGGGGCCTTCAAAAAACATTCAGTACTTC,CASSVRQGPSKNIQYF
.,TRBV6-5,.,TRBJ1-5,TGTGCCAGCAGGGGGGGACTAAATCAGCCCCAGCATTTT,CASRGGLNQPQHF
.,TRBV6-2/TRBV6-3,.,TRBJ1-1,TGTGCCAGCAGTTACCGTCGGGTGAACACTGAAGCTTTCTTT,CASSYRRVNTEAFF
once,TRBV30,.,TRBJ1-2,TGTGCCTGGAGCCGGGACACGGCAGGCTACACCTTC,CAWSRDTAGYTF
.,TRBV19,.,TRBJ2-1,TGTGCCAGTAGTATACGTCCGGGAGTAGACAATGAGCAGTTCTTC,CASSIRPGVDNEQFF
once,TRBV13,TRBD1,TRBJ1-2,TGTGCCAGCAGCCACAGGACAGGGCGAACTAACTATGGCTACACCTTC,CASSHRTGRTNYGYTF
.,TRBV11-2,.,TRBJ2-7,TGTGCCAGCAGCTTAGATGGCAGGGGATTTGACGAGCAGTACTTC,CASSLDGRGFDEQYF
.,TRBV7-3,TRBD1,TRBJ2-5,TGTGCCAGCAGCCGGGGACAGGGGGAGACCCAGTACTTC,CASSRGQGETQYF
few,TRBV10-3,TRBD2,TRBJ2-1,TGTGCCATCAGTGAGTCGACCGCTAGCGGGTTGGCGTATGAGCAGTTCTTC,CAISESTASGLAYEQFF
few,TRBV11-2,TRBD2,TRBJ2-1,TGTGCCAGCAGCTCGCCGACGAGCGGGAGGAACTACAATGAGCAGTTCTTC,CASSSPTSGRNYNEQFF
.,TRBV11-3,.,TRBJ2-3,TGTGCCAGCAGCTTAGCGGGGTTATCTACAGATACGCAGTATTTT,CASSLAGLSTDTQYF
.,TRBV2,.,TRBJ1-5,TGTGCCAGCAGTACACAGGGATTCGCTTCACAGCCCCAGCATTTT,CASSTQGFASQPQHF
.,TRBV11-2,TRBD1,TRBJ1-1,TGTGCCAGCAGCACTAATTTAGGACAGGGGGCAAGTAATGAAGCTTTCTTT,CASSTNLGQGASNEAFF
.,TRBV18,TRBD2,TRBJ2-1,TGTGCCAGCTCACCACCTAGCGGGAGCAATGAGCAGTTCTTC,CASSPPSGSNEQFF
.,TRBV24-1,TRBD2,TRBJ2-1,TGTGCCACCAGTGAACCCCTAGCGGGAGCTTTTAATGAGCAGTTCTTC,CATSEPLAGAFNEQFF
.,TRBV7-2,.,TRBJ2-7,TGTGCCAGCAGCTTAGCTGGCGTCCTAGGCGAGCAGTACTTC,CASSLAGVLGEQYF
.,TRBV11-2,.,TRBJ2-3,TGTGCCAGCAGCTTAGATGAGACAGTCACAGATACGCAGTATTTT,CASSLDETVTDTQYF
.,TRBV27,TRBD1,TRBJ2-1,TGTGCCAGCAGTTCCCCCGGGACAGGGGCATTAGGTGAGCAGTTCTTC,CASSSPGTGALGEQFF
.,TRBV7-9,.,TRBJ1-2,TGTGCCAGCAGCTTAGAGCGGGGACGCGGTATCTATGGCTACACCTTC,CASSLERGRGIYGYTF
.,TRBV7-9,.,TRBJ1-1,TGTGCCAGCAGCTTAGGGGCCATGAACACTGAAGCTTTCTTT,CASSLGAMNTEAFF
.,TRBV6-5,.,TRBJ1-2,TGTGCCAGCAGTTCCGGAGGGGTCGGGGGCTACACCTTC,CASSSGGVGGYTF
.,TRBV30,.,TRBJ1-2,TGTGCCTGGACCTGGCGGACAACCTATGGCTACACCTTC,CAWTWRTTYGYTF
once,TRBV5-6,TRBD2,TRBJ2-7,TGTGCCAGCAGCCTTGGGACTAGCGAGCAGTACTTC,CASSLGTSEQYF
.,TRBV7-2,.,TRBJ2-7,TGTGCCAGCAGCTTAGCGGGGTTACAGGGAACGAGGCAGTACTTC,CASSLAGLQGTRQYF
.,TRBV5-1,.,TRBJ2-1,TGCGCCAGCAGCTTGGCCGGTGAGGGAATATACAATGAGCAGTTCTTC,CASSLAGEGIYNEQFF
.,TRBV3-1/TRBV3-2,.,TRBJ2-3,TGTGCCAGCAGCCAGGTTTCCGGGACTCTGGGCACAGATACGCAGTATTTT,CASSQVSGTLGTDTQYF